This paragraph reports one T cell receptor (beta chain). The antigen remains unidentified. These data belong to a study of cytomegalovirus exposure and HLA in healthy donors. Study at large: HLA-typed donors were the source of 90 million or so unique TCRs, which an early data release held.

Vbeta (60) and Jbeta (13) primers were used in the PCR. Clones were read by immunoSEQ multiplex PCR, and TCRdb kept only the in-frame ones, dropping some. The table lists over 100,000 clones, 65% to 75% of them singletons. Whole-study findings and limits: HLA alleles showed associations with some 17,000 TCR beta sequences in a later analysis, at a 0.05 false discovery rate. A highly shared variant cluster was judged a likely technical artifact.

This CDR3 is built from 15 residues. Looked up from germline, CDR1 is SGHTA and CDR2 is FQGNSA. J gave up 2 bases and V 4 bases, and 4 bases lay outside the gene matches. Material for sequencing was PBMCs. The rearrangement uses TRBV7-2 and TRBJ2-5, with 10 bases identical to TRBD2. The source is a man aged 30 to 39 in good health and CMV-seropositive. CDR3 nucleotide sequence: TGTGCCAGCAGCTCCCTGACTAGCGGGCAAGAGACCCAGTACTTC. This codes for CASSSLTSGQETQYF.